This TCR beta chain was captured by sequencing in a study of T cells in Graves' hyperthyroidism and ophthalmopathy. A word on this clonotype: Antigen: not known.

Study results and limitations: Ophthalmopathy was predicted by the model a median of roughly 6.6 months ahead of onset. Blood shared most expanded thyroid clonotypes above 0.001.

Criteria for exclusion of patients were uncontrolled infection, other autoimmune disease, pregnancy or lactation. V was cut by 6 bases and J by 3 bases, with 6 bases left in between. This CDR3 has 11 amino acids. CDR1 SNHLY and CDR2 FYNNEI come from the germline V gene. Amplification targeted TCR beta CDR3 regions from RNA transcripts. With the HTBI primer set, the TCR CDR3 went through a first round of RT-PCR. TCRdb reprocessed the multiplex PCR reads via MiXCR and lists one record per CDR3 protein. The data hold roughly 130,000 distinct CDR3 sequences, with more than 20% observed a single time. The chain employs TRBV2 and TRBJ2-7; D is unresolved. The sequencing sample was made of blood. The TCR originated in a woman aged 45 to 65 with Graves' hyperthyroidism that later progressed to Graves' ophthalmopathy. For the CDR3, the DNA is TGTGCCAGCAGGGTTAACTACGAGCAGTACTTC. This codes for CASRVNYEQYF.